This passage covers 17 T cell receptor beta chains from one sample sequenced in a study of Graves' ophthalmopathy and Graves' hyperthyroidism. Transcripts of RNA were the source for amplifying TCR beta CDR3 regions. First-round RT-PCR employed HTBI primers, with a second-round multiplex PCR after it. MiXCR, run by TCRdb on the multiplex PCR reads, gives a single entry per CDR3 protein. The sample consists of almost 400,000 distinct CDR3 sequences, 15% to 20% of them appearing once. The sequenced sample was peripheral blood. These receptors were obtained from a woman aged 18-29 years with Graves' ophthalmopathy.

The chain joins TRBV6-1 to TRBJ2-7; D unresolved. Germline V CDR1 and CDR2: MNHNS, SASEGT. The CDR3 extends over 15 amino acids. V was shortened by 4 bases and J by 0 bases, with 13 bases between the two germline ends. In nucleotides, the CDR3 is TGTGCCAGCAGTGTCGGACCTACAGCCTCCTACGAGCAGTACTTC. As protein: CASSVGPTASYEQYF.

At least ten counts were recorded for this clonotype. This sequence joins TRBV6-2 or TRBV6-3 and TRBJ1-5, with D possibly matching TRBD1 (5 bases). The CDR3 consists of 14 residues. Germline assignment: CDR1 MNHEY and CDR2 SVGEGT. Trimming removed 5 bases at V and 1 base at J, with 9 bases between. CDR3 amino acids: CASSRTRSNQPQHF. CDR3 in DNA: TGTGCCAGCAGTCGGACACGAAGCAATCAGCCCCAGCATTTT.

At least ten counts were recorded for this clonotype. The chain employs TRBV2 and TRBJ1-2; D is unclear. V shed 3 bases and J shed 6 bases, with 8 bases lying between them. The CDR3 totals 12 residues. In germline, CDR1 is SNHLY, CDR2 FYNNEI. The CDR3 DNA is TGTGCCAGCAGTGATTGGCACCATGGCTACACCTTC. Residues: CASSDWHHGYTF.

This clonotype has ten or more counts. The CDR3 spells CASSGRGLARETQYF. CDR3 nucleotides: TGTGCCAGCAGTGGCAGGGGGCTGGCTCGGGAGACCCAGTACTTC. This rearrangement joins TRBV6-1 to TRBJ2-5, with TRBD1 matching over 8 bases. The CDR3 consists of 15 residues. Losses at the gene ends were 4 bases for V and 5 bases for J; bases not matched to a gene: 9. Germline assignment: CDR1 MNHNS and CDR2 SASEGT.

This clonotype appeared many times. The CDR3 bases are TGTGCCAGCAGCCAAGACGGGAATCCTAATGGCTACACCTTC. Protein: CASSQDGNPNGYTF. The J gene is TRBJ1-2, the V gene TRBV4-2; D is undetermined. The length of the CDR3 is 14 residues. The V end lost 0 bases, the J end lost 6 bases, and 11 bases lay between the germline ends. In germline, CDR1 is LGHNA, CDR2 YNFKEQ.

This clonotype appeared many times. This chain links TRBV12-3 or TRBV12-4 with TRBJ1-1, with D unclear. V was shortened by 5 bases and J by 0 bases, with 16 bases between the two germline ends. This CDR3 region has 16 residues. CDR3 sequence: CASSPRAKRMNTEAFF. DNA of the CDR3: TGTGCCAGCAGTCCGAGGGCCAAGAGGATGAACACTGAAGCTTTCTTT.

This clonotype was recorded many times. The V and J genes are TRBV20-1 and TRBJ1-6; D is undetermined. Between the trimmed V and J ends, which lost 5 bases and 0 bases, there was a span of 8 bases. The CDR3 contains 14 residues. Germline CDR1 DFQATT, CDR2 SNEGSKA (reference sequence). The CDR3 loop is CSAEASSYNSPLHF. The CDR3 DNA is TGCAGTGCTGAGGCTAGCTCCTATAATTCACCCCTCCACTTT.

J is TRBJ1-2 and V is TRBV6-2 or TRBV6-3, with D perhaps matching TRBD1 (5 bases). The CDR3 spans 12 residues. With 8 bases removed from V and 8 bases from J, the gap between germline ends came to 15 bases. Germline-derived CDR1 and CDR2 are MNHEY and SVGEGT. Written as DNA, the CDR3 is TGTGCCAGCTCCGGGACCGCCCTGGGCTACACCTTC. Translating it yields CASSGTALGYTF.

As concerns this clonotype: A much larger clone differs from this one at a single base, so this may be a read error. The V call is TRBV9, the J call TRBJ2-2; 7 nucleotides line up with TRBD1. The CDR3 sequence is 15 residues long. Germline V CDR1 and CDR2: SGDLS, YYNGEE. CDR3 sequence: CVSSHHRGNTGELFF. The CDR3 coding sequence is TGTGTCAGCAGCCACCACAGGGGGAACACCGGGGAGCTGTTTTTT.

The sample holds many counts of this clonotype. This chain connects TRBV7-8 to TRBJ2-7; 9 bases map to TRBD2. The CDR3 totals 15 residues. V shed 4 bases and J 0 bases; nucleotides not matched to a gene: 4. The germline V gene encodes CDR1 SGHVS and CDR2 FQNEAQ. CDR3: CASSSPSGVSYEQYF. CDR3 coding DNA: TGTGCCAGCAGCTCCCCTAGCGGGGTCTCCTACGAGCAGTACTTC.

The chain combines TRBV4-1 with TRBJ2-5; 10 positions agree with TRBD2. V lost 3 bases to trimming and J lost 1 base; unmatched junction nucleotides: 11. CDR1 and CDR2 from the germline V gene are MGHRA and YSYEKL. The CDR3 sequence is 18 residues long. The CDR3 is CASSHDHVGTSAQETQYF. The CDR3 DNA reads TGCGCCAGCAGCCACGACCATGTAGGGACTAGCGCCCAAGAGACCCAGTACTTC.

This clonotype occurred many times. This sequence joins TRBV30 and TRBJ2-7, with TRBD1 as a possible D gene (6 bases). Germline V gene sequence: CDR1 GTSNPN, CDR2 SVGIG (reference sequence). Trimming stripped 4 bases from V and 3 bases from J, with 22 bases between. CDR3 size: 16 residues. CDR3 protein: CAWIRMKTGQGYEQYF. The CDR3 region has the DNA TGTGCCTGGATTCGCATGAAGACAGGCCAGGGCTACGAGCAGTACTTC.

This clonotype was observed at least ten times. The chain couples TRBV7-8 to TRBJ2-5; weak D call: TRBD1 (5 bases). Trimming pared 5 bases from V and 11 bases from J, leaving 24 bases between. CDR3 length: 15 residues. Germline assignment: CDR1 SGHVS and CDR2 FQNEAQ. Here the CDR3 DNA reads TGTGCCAGCAGCGCTGGGGCTAGAGATAGAGGCAGTCAGTACTTC. This translates into CASSAGARDRGSQYF.

This clonotype was seen ten or more times. The chain carries TRBV20-1 and TRBJ2-7; D unresolved. CDR1 is DFQATT, CDR2 SNEGSKA, per germline (reference sequence). Trimming took off 3 bases at V and 3 bases at J, with 9 bases between the two ends. This CDR3 region has 12 residues. CDR3 nucleotide sequence: TGCAGTGCTAGCCAGGAAAACTACGAGCAGTACTTC. As protein: CSASQENYEQYF.

There are many counts of this clonotype. The chain uses TRBV6-5 and TRBJ2-7; D possibly corresponds to TRBD2 (6 bases). V gave up 4 bases and J gave up 5 bases, with 18 bases separating them. Germline CDR1 and CDR2: MNHEY and SVGAGI. The CDR3 spans 15 residues. CDR3 coding DNA: TGTGCCAGCAGTTCCGCGGCGGGACCCTCTGACGAGCAGTACTTC. Its protein is CASSSAAGPSDEQYF.

This clonotype was observed many times. The chain recombines TRBV7-2 with TRBJ1-6; possible D gene TRBD1, 6 bases. The germline CDR1 and CDR2 sequences are SGHTA and FQGNSA. The CDR3 is 15 amino acids. V gave up 1 base and J gave up 7 bases, with 11 bases separating them. This CDR3 reads CASSLVEQGNSPLHF. Here the CDR3 DNA reads TGTGCCAGCAGCTTAGTGGAACAGGGAAATTCACCCCTCCACTTT.

This clonotype was counted many times. The chain couples TRBV19 to TRBJ1-5, with D unresolved. V was trimmed by 2 bases and J by 2 bases, leaving 7 bases between them. There are 14 residues in the CDR3. CDR1 is LNHDA and CDR2 is SQIVND in the germline V gene (reference sequence). As DNA, the CDR3 is TGTGCCAGTAGTATACAAGGCCGCAATCAGCCCCAGCATTTT. Translating it yields CASSIQGRNQPQHF.